Presented here are 4 T cell receptor beta chains from one specimen sequenced in a study of identical twins. TCRdb reanalysed the 5' RACE reads using MiXCR and keeps one entry per CDR3 protein. The sample lists 410,000 or so distinct CDR3 sequences; about a fifth were seen once. The sequencing input was naive T cells sorted from blood. These receptors originate from a man aged 45-65 years in good health.

This clonotype has ten or more counts. This chain connects TRBV27 to TRBJ2-1; D perhaps matches TRBD1 (6 bases). The CDR3 totals 14 residues. Trimming cost V 2 bases and J 3 bases, with 8 bases left between them. Germline V lookup: CDR1 MNHEY, CDR2 SMNVEV (reference sequence). Here the CDR3 reads CASSLGGNYNEQFF. The CDR3 DNA is TGTGCCAGCAGTTTAGGGGGCAACTACAATGAGCAGTTCTTC.

The chain has TRBV5-6 and TRBJ1-3; no reliable D call. The CDR3 consists of 14 residues. V was trimmed by 2 bases and J by 0 bases, leaving 6 bases between them. CDR1 SGHDT and CDR2 YYEEEE come from the germline V gene. In nucleotides, the CDR3 is TGTGCCAGCAGCTTAATGGTCTCTGGAAACACCATATATTTT. Protein product: CASSLMVSGNTIYF.

This clonotype has ten or more counts. This sequence joins TRBV28 and TRBJ2-7; 8 bases fit TRBD1. The CDR3 is made up of 14 amino acids. V lost 3 bases, J lost 7 bases, and 8 bases stayed unmatched. From germline, CDR1 is MDHEN and CDR2 SYDVKM. DNA of the CDR3: TGTGCCAGCAGTTTGTCCCAGGGGGCGGGTGAGCAGTACTTC. Amino acid sequence: CASSLSQGAGEQYF.

In this sample, this clonotype turned up many times. The rearrangement joins TRBV27 to TRBJ1-5; D is unclear. V lost 5 bases to trimming and J lost 4 bases, with 9 bases between them. The CDR3 runs 13 residues. From germline, CDR1 is MNHEY and CDR2 SMNVEV (reference sequence). The CDR3 DNA reads as TGTGCCAGCAGTATTACCAATAATCAGCCCCAGCATTTT. It translates to CASSITNNQPQHF.